The 31 T cell receptor beta chains below all came from one sample that was sequenced in a study of T cell changes during pregnancy in multiple sclerosis. Profiled with immunoSEQ multiplex PCR; TCRdb holds only in-frame clones, not every one. The sample carries some 81,000 clones, under 95% recorded once. Here the sequenced sample was peripheral blood, taken after pregnancy. The receptors come from a female donor in good health, enrolled as a control in a pregnancy study.

This chain's CDR3 is CASTLSGSPNEQFF. DNA for the CDR3: TGTGCCAGCACCCTTAGCGGGAGCCCCAATGAGCAGTTCTTC. V is TRBV28 and J is TRBJ2-1, with 9 bases identical to TRBD2. The CDR3 length is 14 residues. The ends lost 7 bases at V and 6 bases at J; junction bases unmatched: 7. Germline-derived CDR1 and CDR2 are MDHEN and SYDVKM. The whole variable domain, filled in from reference TRBV28 and TRBJ2-1, reads DVKVTQSSRYLVKRTGEKVFLECVQDMDHENMFWYRQDPGLGLRLIYFSYDVKMKEKGDIPEGYSVSREKKERFSLILESASTNQTSMYLCASTLSGSPNEQFFGPGTRLTVL.

The V gene is TRBV7-8, the J gene TRBJ1-6; unclear D gene. The CDR3 length is 12 residues. Trimming removed 1 base at V and 12 bases at J, with 7 bases between. Germline loops: CDR1 SGHVS, CDR2 FQNEAQ. The CDR3 DNA follows: TGTGCCAGCAGCTTAGTGTCAGAACCCCTCCACTTT. Translation: CASSLVSEPLHF.

The chain uses TRBV7-2 and TRBJ2-3; 9 nucleotides agree with TRBD2. Germline CDR1 is SGHTA and CDR2 is FQGNSA. V shed 3 bases and J 5 bases; nucleotides not matched to a gene: 6. The CDR3 consists of 15 residues. Here the CDR3 reads CASSFQTSGVDTQYF. CDR3 nucleotide sequence: TGTGCCAGCAGCTTTCAGACTAGCGGTGTAGATACGCAGTATTTT. Full variable domain (rest looked up from reference TRBV7-2 and TRBJ2-3): GAGVSQSPSNKVTEKGKDVELRCDPISGHTALYWYRQSLGQGLEFLIYFQGNSAPDKSGLPSDRFSAERTGGSVSTLTIQRTQQEDSAVYLCASSFQTSGVDTQYFGPGTRLTVL.

The chain joins TRBV6-5 to TRBJ1-2; D is possibly TRBD1 (6 bases). CDR1 and CDR2 from the germline V gene are MNHEY and SVGAGI. V lost 4 bases and J 2 bases, leaving 17 bases between the germline ends. This CDR3 is built from 16 residues. This CDR3 reads CASSSYGGATNYGYTF. The CDR3 bases are TGTGCCAGCAGTTCGTACGGGGGGGCGACGAACTATGGCTACACCTTC.

This rearrangement joins TRBV7-8 to TRBJ1-4; D not resolved. V lost 1 base, J lost 8 bases, and 8 bases lay in between. This CDR3 is 13 amino acids long. Germline CDR1 and CDR2: SGHVS and FQNEAQ. The CDR3 nucleotides read TGTGCCAGCAGCTTAGGTGTGCGGGAAAAACTGTTTTTT. Translating it yields CASSLGVREKLFF.

The CDR3 sequence is CASSLLGQGNQPQHF. The CDR3, as DNA: TGTGCCAGCAGCTTATTGGGACAGGGAAATCAGCCCCAGCATTTT. The rearrangement joins TRBV7-8 to TRBJ1-5; 9 positions match TRBD1. Germline V gene sequence: CDR1 SGHVS, CDR2 FQNEAQ. The CDR3 is 15 residues long. V lost 2 bases and J lost 4; bases outside the gene matches: 3.

The CDR3, as DNA: TGTGCCACCAGCAGGGAAATAGGGACAGGGGGCTTGGAGCAGTTCTTC. Translating gives CATSREIGTGGLEQFF. The V call is TRBV15, the J call TRBJ2-1; 12 bases are shared with TRBD1. The trim removed 3 bases at V and 10 bases at J, leaving 10 bases unmatched. Per germline, CDR1 LNHNV and CDR2 YYDKDF (reference sequence). This CDR3 is built from 16 residues.

The V call is TRBV9, the J call TRBJ2-7; 9 nucleotides match TRBD1. From germline, CDR1 is SGDLS and CDR2 YYNGEE. Unmatched junction bases numbered 11, after V lost 4 bases and J lost 3 bases. The CDR3 covers 16 residues. Here the CDR3 reads CASSPEAGTGYYEQYF. DNA for the CDR3: TGTGCCAGCAGCCCTGAGGCCGGGACAGGGTACTACGAGCAGTACTTC. The full variable domain, with the rest looked up from reference TRBV9 and TRBJ2-7, is DSGVTQTPKHLITATGQRVTLRCSPRSGDLSVYWYQQSLDQGLQFLIQYYNGEERAKGNILERFSAQQFPDLHSELNLSSLELGDSALYFCASSPEAGTGYYEQYFGPGTRLTVT.

The chain carries TRBV9 and TRBJ2-5; D gene uncertain. Trimming removed 0 bases from V and 2 bases from J, with 8 bases in between. Looked up from germline, CDR1 is SGDLS and CDR2 is YYNGEE. The CDR3 covers 14 residues. This chain's CDR3 is CASSVGLLQETQYF. CDR3 nucleotide sequence: TGTGCCAGCAGCGTAGGACTCTTACAAGAGACCCAGTACTTC.

V gene TRBV7-2 combines with J gene TRBJ2-7, with a weak D call TRBD2 (6 bases). Germline values: CDR1 SGHTA, CDR2 FQGNSA. CDR3 length: 13 residues. The germline V and J ends were trimmed by 5 bases and 2 bases, with 10 bases remaining between them. The CDR3 region has the DNA TGTGCCAGCAGCCCTAAGCGGGCCTACGAGCAGTACTTC. Amino acid sequence: CASSPKRAYEQYF.

CDR3 residues: CASSPRPIGSYEQYF. CDR3 DNA sequence: TGCGCCAGCAGTCCCCGGCCGATCGGGTCCTACGAGCAGTACTTC. This sequence joins TRBV23-1 and TRBJ2-7, with unresolved D. TRBV23-1 has ORF status, its function being uncertain. The CDR3 sequence is 15 residues long. The V end was cut by 4 bases, the J end by 1 base, with 14 bases between.

This clone was recorded a few times. J is TRBJ2-7 and V is TRBV6-5, with 10 positions matching TRBD2. CDR3 size: 15 residues. Trimming took 0 bases from V and 3 from J; bases not matched to a gene: 2. Germline V gene lookup returns CDR1 MNHEY and CDR2 SVGAGI. In nucleotides, the CDR3 is TGTGCCAGCAGTTACTCAACTAGCGGGAACTACGAGCAGTACTTC. This encodes CASSYSTSGNYEQYF.

The chain links TRBV5-1 to TRBJ1-2; the match to TRBD1 covers 7 bases. From germline, CDR1 is SGHRS and CDR2 YFSETQ. V lost 4 bases and J lost 2; bases outside the gene matches: 8. This CDR3 contains 15 residues. The CDR3 reads CASSVGLTGNYGYTF. The CDR3 DNA follows: TGCGCCAGCAGCGTAGGTCTGACAGGGAACTATGGCTACACCTTC.

The chain uses TRBV7-9 and TRBJ1-1; D is undetermined. Germline V lookup: CDR1 SEHNR, CDR2 FQNEAQ (reference sequence). The CDR3 has 13 residues. The V and J ends lost 5 bases and 5 bases respectively, with 12 bases between them. CDR3 sequence: CASSPLARTEAFF. In nucleotides, the CDR3 is TGTGCCAGCAGCCCCCTCGCTCGGACTGAAGCTTTCTTT.

This clone appeared a few times. The V call is TRBV28, the J call TRBJ1-1, with 8 bases that match TRBD1. The germline V gene has CDR1 MDHEN and CDR2 SYDVKM. Germline trimming cut 8 bases from V and 6 bases from J; bases unmatched to any gene: 8. CDR3 length: 13 amino acids. The CDR3 loop is CASVSGQGSEAFF. The DNA of the CDR3 is TGTGCCAGCGTTTCCGGACAGGGATCTGAAGCTTTCTTT.

The genes are TRBV6-1 and TRBJ1-2; 9 positions agree with TRBD1. This CDR3 spans 17 amino acids. The germline V gene encodes CDR1 MNHNS and CDR2 SASEGT. The V and J ends lost 0 bases and 0 bases, in that order; junction bases with no gene match: 5. This CDR3 reads CASSEADRTGANYGYTF. The CDR3 nucleotides are TGTGCCAGCAGTGAAGCGGACCGGACAGGGGCTAACTATGGCTACACCTTC.

This sequence joins TRBV11-3 and TRBJ2-2; the match to TRBD2 covers 7 bases. The CDR3 length is 16 residues. In germline, CDR1 is SGHNT, CDR2 YENEEA. The V segment lost 4 bases and the J segment 5 bases; nucleotides outside the gene matches: 10. The DNA for the CDR3 is TGTGCCAGCAGCTCCCCCGCGGGAGCAGGTACCGGGGAGCTGTTTTTT. Encoded protein: CASSSPAGAGTGELFF.

The chain uses TRBV6-4 and TRBJ2-3; a possible D gene is TRBD1 (6 bases). The ends were cut back, 2 bases at V and 3 bases at J, with 12 bases in the middle. This CDR3 has 15 residues. Germline lookup yields CDR1 MRHNA and CDR2 SNTAGT. The CDR3 reads CASSDGTRSTDTQYF. For the CDR3, the DNA is TGTGCCAGCAGTGACGGGACAAGATCAACAGATACGCAGTATTTT.

V and J are TRBV5-6 and TRBJ2-1; TRBD2 aligns across 10 bases. Germline CDR1 is SGHDT and CDR2 is YYEEEE. The CDR3 runs to 15 residues. With 0 bases clipped from V and 6 bases from J, the junction kept 3 bases outside the gene matches. The CDR3 sequence: CASSLGAGGTNEQFF. The DNA for the CDR3 is TGTGCCAGCAGCTTGGGAGCGGGGGGGACCAATGAGCAGTTCTTC.

The gene calls are TRBV18 and TRBJ1-2; TRBD1 matches at 8 bases. Germline-derived CDR1 and CDR2 are KGHSH and LQKENI. With 0 bases clipped from V and 4 bases from J, the junction kept 13 bases outside the gene matches. The CDR3 runs to 18 residues. This chain's CDR3 is CASSPPLGDRKTFYGYTF. CDR3 DNA: TGTGCCAGCTCACCACCCCTTGGGGACAGGAAAACTTTCTATGGCTACACCTTC.

The CDR3 is CASSARQGPTYEQYF. DNA of the CDR3: TGTGCCAGCAGCGCCCGACAGGGTCCGACTTACGAGCAGTACTTC. V and J are TRBV9 and TRBJ2-7; TRBD1 matches at 7 bases. The CDR3 is 15 amino acids. Germline lookup yields CDR1 SGDLS and CDR2 YYNGEE. The junction had 10 bases not matched to a gene; V was cut back by 3 bases and J by 4 bases.

The rearrangement links TRBV4-1 to TRBJ2-5, with TRBD1 matching over 8 bases. V gave up 3 bases and J gave up 5 bases; unmatched junction bases: 2. The CDR3 sequence is 13 residues long. The germline gives CDR1 MGHRA, CDR2 YSYEKL. DNA for the CDR3: TGCGCCAGCAGCCAGACAGGGGTTGAGACCCAGTACTTC. Translation: CASSQTGVETQYF.

In its sample, this clone was seen a few times. V and J are TRBV11-2 and TRBJ1-1; D unresolved. V was trimmed by 1 base and J by 0 bases, leaving 6 bases between them. The CDR3 extends over 14 amino acids. Germline values: CDR1 SGHAT, CDR2 FQNNGV. The chain's CDR3 is CASSLGVLNTEAFF. In DNA form, the CDR3 reads TGTGCCAGCAGCTTAGGAGTTCTGAACACTGAAGCTTTCTTT.

This clone has a single count. The CDR3 here is CASSPGGTGRYYGYTF. DNA for the CDR3: TGTGCCAGCAGCCCCGGGGGGACAGGGCGGTACTATGGCTACACCTTC. The gene calls are TRBV25-1 and TRBJ1-2; 9 bases align to TRBD1. The CDR3 runs 16 residues. Trimming removed 6 bases from V and 3 bases from J; junction bases left unmatched: 11. In germline, CDR1 is MGHDK, CDR2 SYGVNS.

In its sample, this clone was seen once. The rearrangement joins TRBV29-1 to TRBJ2-3; D gene unclear. Germline V lookup: CDR1 SQVTM, CDR2 ANQGSEA. Trimming pared 3 bases from V and 0 bases from J, leaving 22 bases between. This CDR3 is built from 18 residues. The CDR3, as DNA: TGCAGCGTTGAGCGGCGGAAAGCCTTGGGTGATAGCACAGATACGCAGTATTTT. As protein: CSVERRKALGDSTDTQYF.

The rearrangement links TRBV7-3 to TRBJ2-5; 10 bases are shared with TRBD1. J was trimmed by 3 bases and V by 4 bases; bases with no gene match: 5. Germline V gene data show CDR1 as SGHTA and CDR2 as FQGTGA. The CDR3 has 15 residues. DNA for the CDR3: TGTGCCAGCAGCTCGGGGGGACAGGGGAAAGAGACCCAGTACTTC. It is translated as CASSSGGQGKETQYF.

This sequence joins TRBV11-2 and TRBJ2-1, with D maybe TRBD2 (5 bases). Per the germline V gene, CDR1 is SGHAT and CDR2 is FQNNGV. CDR3 length: 13 residues. V lost 4 bases to trimming and J lost 6 bases, with 10 bases between them. CDR3 DNA: TGTGCCAGCAGCTCCGGGATTCTCAATGAGCAGTTCTTC. Translation: CASSSGILNEQFF.

This clone appeared a single time. The chain carries TRBV7-3 and TRBJ2-3, with D maybe TRBD1 (5 bases). V was cut by 5 bases and J by 2 bases, with 8 bases left in between. CDR1 is SGHTA, CDR2 FQGTGA, per germline. The CDR3 totals 13 residues. The CDR3 DNA follows: TGTGCCAGCAGCCCGGACACCACAGATACGCAGTATTTT. This encodes CASSPDTTDTQYF.

The gene calls are TRBV19 and TRBJ1-1; 7 bases line up with TRBD1. With 3 bases clipped from V and 0 bases from J, the junction kept 7 bases outside the gene matches. Germline V gene lookup returns CDR1 LNHDA and CDR2 SQIVND (reference sequence). CDR3 size: 16 residues. The chain's CDR3 is CASSMTGKLVNTEAFF. CDR3 coding DNA: TGTGCCAGTAGTATGACAGGGAAATTGGTGAACACTGAAGCTTTCTTT.

The chain combines TRBV4-1 with TRBJ1-1; TRBD1 is a possible D gene (5 bases). Germline CDR1 and CDR2: MGHRA and YSYEKL. The CDR3 covers 14 residues. V was pared by 2 bases and J by 4 bases, with 11 bases between. The CDR3 region has the DNA TGCGCCAGCAGCCAACAGGGTGTCGGCACTGAAGCTTTCTTT. Translation: CASSQQGVGTEAFF.

The chain employs TRBV7-9 and TRBJ2-7; D gene unclear. Trimming left V 2 bases short and J 6 bases short, with 8 bases between. This CDR3 is 12 amino acids long. Per germline, CDR1 SEHNR and CDR2 FQNEAQ (reference sequence). CDR3 DNA sequence: TGTGCCAGCAGCTTAATTTCGTCCGAGCAGTACTTC. Protein: CASSLISSEQYF. The variable domain in full, completed from reference TRBV7-9 and TRBJ2-7, reads DTGVSQNPRHKITKRGQNVTFRCDPISEHNRLYWYRQTLGQGPEFLTYFQNEAQLEKSRLLSDRFSAERPKGSFSTLEIQRTEQGDSAMYLCASSLISSEQYFGPGTRLTVT.